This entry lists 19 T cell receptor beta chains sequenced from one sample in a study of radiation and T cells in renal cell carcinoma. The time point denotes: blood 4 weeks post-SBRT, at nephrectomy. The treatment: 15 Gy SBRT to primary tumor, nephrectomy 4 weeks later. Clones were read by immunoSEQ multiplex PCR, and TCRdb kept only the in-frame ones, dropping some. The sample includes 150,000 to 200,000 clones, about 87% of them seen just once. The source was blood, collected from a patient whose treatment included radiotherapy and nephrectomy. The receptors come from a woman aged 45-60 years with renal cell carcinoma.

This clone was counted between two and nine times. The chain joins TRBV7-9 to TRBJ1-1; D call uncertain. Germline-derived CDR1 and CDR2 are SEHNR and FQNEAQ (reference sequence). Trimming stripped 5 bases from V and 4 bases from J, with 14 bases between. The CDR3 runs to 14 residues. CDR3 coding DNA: TGTGCCAGCAGCCCCCATCGAGGGTCCACTGAAGCTTTCTTT. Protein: CASSPHRGSTEAFF.

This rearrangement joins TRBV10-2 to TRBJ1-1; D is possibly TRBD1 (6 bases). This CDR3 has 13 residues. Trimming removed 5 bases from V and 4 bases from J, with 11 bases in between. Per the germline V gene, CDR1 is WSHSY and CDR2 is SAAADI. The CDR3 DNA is TGCGCCAGCAGTTTCCAGGGGTCCACTGAAGCTTTCTTT. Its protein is CASSFQGSTEAFF.

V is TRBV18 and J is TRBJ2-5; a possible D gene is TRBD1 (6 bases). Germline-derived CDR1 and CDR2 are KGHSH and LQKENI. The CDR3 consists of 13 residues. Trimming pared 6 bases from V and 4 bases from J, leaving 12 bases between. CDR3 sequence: CASSVQGGETQYF. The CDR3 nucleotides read TGTGCCAGCTCCGTCCAAGGGGGAGAGACCCAGTACTTC.

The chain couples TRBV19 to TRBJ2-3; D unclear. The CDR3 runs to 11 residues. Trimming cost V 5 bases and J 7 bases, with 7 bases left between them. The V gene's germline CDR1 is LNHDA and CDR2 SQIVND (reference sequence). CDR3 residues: CASSVTNTQYF. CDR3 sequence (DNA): TGTGCCAGTAGTGTCACTAATACGCAGTATTTT.

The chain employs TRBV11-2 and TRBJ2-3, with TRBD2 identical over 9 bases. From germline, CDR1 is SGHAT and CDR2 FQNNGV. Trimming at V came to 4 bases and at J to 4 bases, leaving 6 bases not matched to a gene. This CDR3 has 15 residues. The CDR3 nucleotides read TGTGCCAGCAGCTACGCGGGGGGGCCTCCAGATACGCAGTATTTT. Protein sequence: CASSYAGGPPDTQYF.

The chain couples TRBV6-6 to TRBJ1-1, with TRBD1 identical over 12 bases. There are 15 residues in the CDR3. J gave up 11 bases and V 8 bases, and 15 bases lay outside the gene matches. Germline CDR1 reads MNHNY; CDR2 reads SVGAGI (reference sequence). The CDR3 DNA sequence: TGTGCCAGCTCTCCTCGGGGACAGGGGGCCTTGAGGGCTTTCTTT. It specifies CASSPRGQGALRAFF.

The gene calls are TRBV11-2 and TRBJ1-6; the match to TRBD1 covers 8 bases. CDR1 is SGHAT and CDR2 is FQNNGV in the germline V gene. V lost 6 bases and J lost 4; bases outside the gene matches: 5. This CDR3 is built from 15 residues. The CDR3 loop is CASSHGTGYNSPLHF. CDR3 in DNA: TGTGCCAGCAGTCACGGGACAGGTTATAATTCACCCCTCCACTTT.

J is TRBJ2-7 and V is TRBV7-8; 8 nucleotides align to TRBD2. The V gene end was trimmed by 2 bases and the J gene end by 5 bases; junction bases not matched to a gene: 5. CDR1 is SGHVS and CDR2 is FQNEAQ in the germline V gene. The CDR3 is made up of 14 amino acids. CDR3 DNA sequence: TGTGCCAGCAGCTTACGGGAGGGTACCAACGAGCAGTACTTC. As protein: CASSLREGTNEQYF.

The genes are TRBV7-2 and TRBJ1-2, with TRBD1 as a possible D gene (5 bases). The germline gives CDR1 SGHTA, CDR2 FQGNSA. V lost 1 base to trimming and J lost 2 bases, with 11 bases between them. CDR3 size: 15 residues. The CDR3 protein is CASSLVGAGNYGYTF. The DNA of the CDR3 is TGTGCCAGCAGCTTAGTTGGGGCGGGGAACTATGGCTACACCTTC.

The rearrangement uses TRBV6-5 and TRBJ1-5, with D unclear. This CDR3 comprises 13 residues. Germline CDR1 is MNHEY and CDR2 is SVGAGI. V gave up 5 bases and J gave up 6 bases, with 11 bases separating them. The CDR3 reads CASSPLDAQPQHF. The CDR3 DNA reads TGTGCCAGCAGTCCTCTCGACGCTCAGCCCCAGCATTTT.

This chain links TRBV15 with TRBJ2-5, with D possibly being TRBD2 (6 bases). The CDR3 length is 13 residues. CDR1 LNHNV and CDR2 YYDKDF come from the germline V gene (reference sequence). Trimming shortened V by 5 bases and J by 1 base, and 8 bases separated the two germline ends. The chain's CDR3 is CATSRGSQETQYF. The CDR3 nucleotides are TGTGCCACCAGCCGGGGGAGCCAAGAGACCCAGTACTTC.

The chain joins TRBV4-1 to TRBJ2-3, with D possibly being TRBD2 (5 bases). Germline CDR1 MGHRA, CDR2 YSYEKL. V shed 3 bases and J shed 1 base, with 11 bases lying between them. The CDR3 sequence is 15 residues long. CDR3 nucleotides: TGCGCCAGCAGCCAGAGCGGACCCGGCACAGATACGCAGTATTTT. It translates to CASSQSGPGTDTQYF.

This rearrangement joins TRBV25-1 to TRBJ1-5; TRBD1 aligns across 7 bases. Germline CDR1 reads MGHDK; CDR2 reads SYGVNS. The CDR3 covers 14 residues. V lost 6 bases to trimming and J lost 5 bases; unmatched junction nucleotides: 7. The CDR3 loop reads CASSPTGRDQPQHF. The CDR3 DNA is TGTGCCAGCAGCCCGACAGGGCGGGATCAGCCCCAGCATTTT.

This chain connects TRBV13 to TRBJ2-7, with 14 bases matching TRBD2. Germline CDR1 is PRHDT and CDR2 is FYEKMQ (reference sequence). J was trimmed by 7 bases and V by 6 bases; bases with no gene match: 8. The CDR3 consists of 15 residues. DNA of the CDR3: TGTGCCAGCAGATCGACTAGCGGGGGGGCTCAAGAGCAGTACTTC. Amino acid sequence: CASRSTSGGAQEQYF.

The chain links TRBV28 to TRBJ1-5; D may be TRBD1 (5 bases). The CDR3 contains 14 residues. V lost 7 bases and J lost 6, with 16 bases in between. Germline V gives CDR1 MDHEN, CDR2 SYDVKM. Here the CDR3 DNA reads TGTGCCAGCAACTATGGGGCGGTCGGTCAGCCCCAGCATTTT. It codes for CASNYGAVGQPQHF.

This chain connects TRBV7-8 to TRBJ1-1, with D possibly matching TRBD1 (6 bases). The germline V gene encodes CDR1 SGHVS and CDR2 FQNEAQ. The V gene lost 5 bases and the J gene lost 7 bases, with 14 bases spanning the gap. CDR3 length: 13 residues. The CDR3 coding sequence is TGTGCCAGCAGCCGCCTCGACAGGTTTGAAGCTTTCTTT. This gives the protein CASSRLDRFEAFF. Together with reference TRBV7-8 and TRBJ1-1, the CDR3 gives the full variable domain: GAGVSQSPRYKVAKRGQDVALRCDPISGHVSLFWYQQALGQGPEFLTYFQNEAQLDKSGLPSDRFFAERPEGSVSTLKIQRTQQEDSAVYLCASSRLDRFEAFFGQGTRLTVV.

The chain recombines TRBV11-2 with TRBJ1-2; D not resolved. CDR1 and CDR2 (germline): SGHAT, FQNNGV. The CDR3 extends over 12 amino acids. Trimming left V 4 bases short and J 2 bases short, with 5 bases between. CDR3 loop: CASSSRNYGYTF. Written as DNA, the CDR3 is TGTGCCAGCAGCTCCAGAAACTATGGCTACACCTTC. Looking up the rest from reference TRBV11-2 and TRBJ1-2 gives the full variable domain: EAGVAQSPRYKIIEKRQSVAFWCNPISGHATLYWYQQILGQGPKLLIQFQNNGVVDDSQLPKDRFSAERLKGVDSTLKIQPAKLEDSAVYLCASSSRNYGYTFGSGTRLTVV.

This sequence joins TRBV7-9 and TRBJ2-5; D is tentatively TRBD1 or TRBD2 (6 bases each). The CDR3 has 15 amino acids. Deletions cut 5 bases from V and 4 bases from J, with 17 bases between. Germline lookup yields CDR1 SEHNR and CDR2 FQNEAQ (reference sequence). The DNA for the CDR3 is TGTGCCAGCAGCCCGGGGGCAGGGCGAAGAGAGACCCAGTACTTC. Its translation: CASSPGAGRRETQYF.

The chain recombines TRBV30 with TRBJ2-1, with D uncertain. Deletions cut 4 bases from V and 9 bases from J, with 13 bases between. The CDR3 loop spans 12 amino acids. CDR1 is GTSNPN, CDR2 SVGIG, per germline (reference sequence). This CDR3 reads CAWNPGTIEQFF. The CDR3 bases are TGTGCCTGGAACCCCGGTACCATTGAGCAGTTCTTC.